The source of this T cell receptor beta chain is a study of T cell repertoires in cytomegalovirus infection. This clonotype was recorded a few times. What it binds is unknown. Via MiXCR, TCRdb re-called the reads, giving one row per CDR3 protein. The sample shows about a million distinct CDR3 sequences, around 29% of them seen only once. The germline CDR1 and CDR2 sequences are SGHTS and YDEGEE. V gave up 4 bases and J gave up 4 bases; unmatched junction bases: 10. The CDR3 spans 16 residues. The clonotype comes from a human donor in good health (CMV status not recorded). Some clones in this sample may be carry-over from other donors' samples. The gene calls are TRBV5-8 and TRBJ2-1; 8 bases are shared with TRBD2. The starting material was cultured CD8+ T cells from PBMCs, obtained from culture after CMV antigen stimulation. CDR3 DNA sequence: TGTGCCAGCAGCACCGATAGCGGGGTCATTTACAATGAGCAGTTCTTC. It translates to CASSTDSGVIYNEQFF.